Listed below are T cell receptor beta chains from one sample, sequenced in a study of T cell responses to AZD1222 COVID-19 vaccine. The repertoire was sequenced with immunoSEQ multiplex PCR; TCRdb's copy has only in-frame clones and lacks some. The data contain 80,000 or so clones, 75% to 90% of them singletons. Sequenced here: peripheral blood, sampled 28 days after the second AZD1222 dose. These receptors were collected from an adult who received the AZD1222 COVID-19 vaccine. CDR3s include the opening cysteine and the closing phenylalanine or tryptophan. The D gene is left open where the match is weak. Expanded clones are given a class, and other clones once, few, many or no size at all.

>TRBD1|TRBV6-4|-|TRBJ2-7
CASSDSQGLRYF
TGTGCCAGCAGTGACTCACAGGGGTTGCGGTACTTC
>TRBD1|TRBV4-2|-|TRBJ1-6
CASSQDRTGGYSPLHF
TGTGCCAGCAGCCAAGATCGGACAGGGGGTTACTCACCCCTCCACTTT
>TRBD1|TRBV5-6|-|TRBJ1-5
CASSFRGTGVGNQPQHF
TGTGCCAGCAGCTTCCGCGGGACAGGGGTCGGGAATCAGCCCCAGCATTTT
>-|TRBV19|-|TRBJ1-1
CASSIWRPTEAFF
TGTGCCAGTAGTATATGGAGACCTACTGAAGCTTTCTTT
>-|TRBV7-9|-|TRBJ1-5
CASSFFQGGNNQPQHF
TGTGCCAGCAGCTTCTTTCAGGGAGGCAACAATCAGCCCCAGCATTTT
>-|TRBV2|few|TRBJ1-6
CASFRGDNSPLHF
TGTGCCAGTTTTAGGGGGGATAATTCACCCCTCCACTTT
>-|TRBV18|-|TRBJ1-5
CASSPSAGSRPNQPQHF
TGTGCCAGCTCACCGTCTGCGGGCAGTCGACCCAATCAGCCCCAGCATTTT
>TRBD1|TRBV5-4|-|TRBJ1-6
CASSLAGQVDSPLHF
TGTGCCAGCAGCTTGGCGGGACAGGTAGATTCACCCCTCCACTTT
>-|TRBV2|once|TRBJ2-2
CASSVTMAQMNTGELFF
TGTGCCAGCAGTGTAACCATGGCCCAAATGAACACCGGGGAGCTGTTTTTT
>-|TRBV4-1|-|TRBJ1-5
CASSQIEGNQPQHF
TGCGCCAGCAGCCAGATTGAGGGCAATCAGCCCCAGCATTTT
>-|TRBV11-2|-|TRBJ2-7
CASSPGSSYEQYF
TGTGCCAGCAGCCCCGGGAGCTCCTACGAGCAGTACTTC
>TRBD1|TRBV10-3|-|TRBJ2-2
CAIRGDRAAGELFF
TGTGCCATCAGGGGGGACAGGGCCGCCGGGGAGCTGTTTTTT